Below, 2 T cell receptor beta chains from the same sample are listed, as sequenced in a study of Ad26.COV2.S vaccination and SARS-CoV-2 variants. The treatment is: 15 to 20 received Ad26.COV2.S at low or high dose, single or two shots; about 5 received placebo; per-sample allocation not given. On day 63 after the first injection, vaccine and placebo recipients gave samples. This table comes from immunoSEQ multiplex PCR, and its TCRdb copy is limited to in-frame clones, with some not included. Among over 450,000 clones listed, about nine tenths were seen once. The source was peripheral blood, collected in a trial of Ad26.COV2.S vaccine versus placebo. Receptors were obtained from a person aged 18-60 years who received the Ad26.COV2.S COVID-19 vaccine or a placebo.

This chain's CDR3 is CASSPGTGTYEQYF. Written as DNA, the CDR3 is TGTGCCAGCAGTCCCGGGACAGGGACCTACGAGCAGTACTTC. The chain recombines TRBV7-8 with TRBJ2-7, with 9 bases lining up with TRBD1. CDR3 length equals 14 residues. Looked up from germline, CDR1 is SGHVS and CDR2 is FQNEAQ. The V gene end was trimmed by 6 bases and the J gene end by 2 bases; junction bases not matched to a gene: 5.

This chain joins TRBV4-1 and TRBJ2-2; 13 bases are a match to TRBD2. J lost 7 bases, V lost 1 base, and 3 bases had no gene match. The CDR3 extends over 16 amino acids. The V gene's germline CDR1 is MGHRA and CDR2 YSYEKL. The CDR3 loop is CASSQGGLAGYGELFF. CDR3 sequence (DNA): TGCGCCAGCAGCCAAGGGGGACTAGCGGGATACGGGGAGCTGTTTTTT.